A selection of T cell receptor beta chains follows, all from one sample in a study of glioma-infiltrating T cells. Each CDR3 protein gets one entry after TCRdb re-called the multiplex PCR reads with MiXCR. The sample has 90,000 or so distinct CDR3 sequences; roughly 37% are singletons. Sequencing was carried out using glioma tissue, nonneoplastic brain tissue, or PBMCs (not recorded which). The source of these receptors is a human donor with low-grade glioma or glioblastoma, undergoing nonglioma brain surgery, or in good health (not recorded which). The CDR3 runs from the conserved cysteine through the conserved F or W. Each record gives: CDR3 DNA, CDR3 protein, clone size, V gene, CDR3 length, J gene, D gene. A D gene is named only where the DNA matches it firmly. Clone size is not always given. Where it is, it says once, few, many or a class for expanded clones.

TGTGCCAGCAGTGAGTCCGGGACAGGGCGAAAAAATGAAAAACTGTTTTTT | CASSESGTGRKNEKLFF | . | TRBV2 | 17 | TRBJ1-4 | TRBD1
TGTGCCAGCAGGCTAACCGGGACTAGGGCCTACAATGAGCAGTTCTTC | CASRLTGTRAYNEQFF | many | TRBV28 | 16 | TRBJ2-1 | TRBD2
TGCGCCAGCAGCCCTGGTCCAGGGGTTATGAACACTGAAGCTTTCTTT | CASSPGPGVMNTEAFF | many | TRBV5-1 | 16 | TRBJ1-1 | .
TGTGCCAGCACCGAATACCCGGTCGTCACTGAAGCTTTCTTT | CASTEYPVVTEAFF | . | TRBV2 | 14 | TRBJ1-1 | .
TGTGCCACCAGTAGCTGGGCGCTTGGCTACACCTTC | CATSSWALGYTF | many | TRBV24-1 | 12 | TRBJ1-2 | .
TGTGCCAGTACCAAGTGGGGGACAATGAACACTGAAGCTTTCTTT | CASTKWGTMNTEAFF | many | TRBV19 | 15 | TRBJ1-1 | .
TGTGCCAGCAGCTACTCCGCAGGGGGGGAGGCCCAGTACTTC | CASSYSAGGEAQYF | . | TRBV6-2/TRBV6-3 | 14 | TRBJ2-5 | .
TGTGCCAGCAGTTACACCGTCAGTTGGGGGAAGTACTTC | CASSYTVSWGKYF | . | TRBV6-5 | 13 | TRBJ2-7 | .
TGTGCCACCAGCAGAGCGGAGGGGAGGCATGGCTACACCTTC | CATSRAEGRHGYTF | . | TRBV15 | 14 | TRBJ1-2 | .
TGTGCCAGCAGAAGGAGCGGGGCCTACAATGAGCAGTTCTTC | CASRRSGAYNEQFF | . | TRBV6-1 | 14 | TRBJ2-1 | TRBD2
TGTGCCAGCAGCCCCGTGAGAGAAAATTCACCCCTCCAATTC | CASSPVRENSPLQF | once | TRBV7-9 | 14 | TRBJ2-7 | .
TGTGCCAGCAGGGGACAGGGAGGAAGCAATCAGCCCCAGCATTTT | CASRGQGGSNQPQHF | many | TRBV28 | 15 | TRBJ1-5 | TRBD1
TGTGCCAGTGATAATAGCAATCAGCCCCAGCATTTT | CASDNSNQPQHF | . | TRBV2 | 12 | TRBJ1-5 | .
TGTGCCAGCAAACAGGGAGGAGAGACCCAGTACTTC | CASKQGGETQYF | many | TRBV11-3 | 12 | TRBJ2-5 | .
TGTGCCAGCAGTTGGGCAGGGGCGAACACTGAAGCTTTCTTT | CASSWAGANTEAFF | many | TRBV6-1 | 14 | TRBJ1-1 | .
TGTGCCAGCAGTTTAGAATGGGCCTACGAGCAGTACTTC | CASSLEWAYEQYF | many | TRBV6-1 | 13 | TRBJ2-7 | .
TGTGCCAGCAGTGTAGGACAGGGGGCATCAGATACGCAGTATTTT | CASSVGQGASDTQYF | once | TRBV25-1 | 15 | TRBJ2-3 | TRBD1
TGTGCCAGCAGCTCCCCGGTACTTCATAATGAGCGGTTCTTC | CASSSPVLHNERFF | . | TRBV7-2 | 14 | TRBJ2-1 | .
TGTGCCAGCAGCGACGTACAGGGGAGGAATGGCTACACCTTC | CASSDVQGRNGYTF | many | TRBV3-1 | 14 | TRBJ1-2 | TRBD1
TGCAGTGTGCCAGGACTGGGGGTAGATACGCAGTATTTT | CSVPGLGVDTQYF | many | TRBV20-1 | 13 | TRBJ2-3 | .
TGTGCCAGCAGAGGCCCCACAAGAGGGCAGGGGACCTACGAGCAGTACTTC | CASRGPTRGQGTYEQYF | many | TRBV7-2 | 17 | TRBJ2-7 | .
TGTGCCAGCAGCCATCGCAGGGACAACACCGGGGAGCTGTTTTTT | CASSHRRDNTGELFF | many | TRBV3-1 | 15 | TRBJ2-2 | .
TGCGCCAGCAGCTTCAGAGAGGATTCACCCCTCCACTTT | CASSFREDSPLHF | many | TRBV4-1 | 13 | TRBJ1-6 | .
TGTGCCAGCAGCTTAGTGCTAGCGGGAGTCCACACCGGGGAGCTGTTTTTT | CASSLVLAGVHTGELFF | many | TRBV7-9 | 17 | TRBJ2-2 | TRBD2
TGTGCCAGCAGCTCGGGAGGGTCTCGTTCACCCCTCGACTTT | CASSSGGSRSPLDF | . | TRBV7-9 | 14 | TRBJ1-6 | .
TGCGCCAGCAGCCAAGATCCCACCGGGGGCTCTGGAAACACCATATATTTT | CASSQDPTGGSGNTIYF | many | TRBV4-3 | 17 | TRBJ1-3 | .
TGTGCCATCAGTGAGGGGTTGGACAGCGGTTATGGCTACACCTTC | CAISEGLDSGYGYTF | many | TRBV10-3 | 15 | TRBJ1-2 | .
TGCAGTGCTAGAGAACCGACAGCGAACACTGAAGCTTTCTTT | CSAREPTANTEAFF | many | TRBV20-1 | 14 | TRBJ1-1 | .
TGTGCCAGCAGTGAAGCGGGGGGGCCGATTGTCCACAATGAGCAGTTCTTC | CASSEAGGPIVHNEQFF | few | TRBV6-4 | 17 | TRBJ2-1 | TRBD2
TGTGCCAGCAGTCCCACAGGGACTCAAGAGACCCAGTACTTC | CASSPTGTQETQYF | many | TRBV12-3/TRBV12-4 | 14 | TRBJ2-5 | .
TGTGCCAGCAGTCGTAGGACGCCGCCGGTTGACGAGCAGTACTTC | CASSRRTPPVDEQYF | many | TRBV2 | 15 | TRBJ2-7 | .
TGCAGTGCTAGGCAGGGTAGCTCCGGGGCCAACGTCCTGACTTTC | CSARQGSSGANVLTF | many | TRBV20-1 | 15 | TRBJ2-6 | .
TGTGCCAGCATTGGGGACAGGCGGGGGAAGAATGAGCAGTTCTTC | CASIGDRRGKNEQFF | many | TRBV28 | 15 | TRBJ2-1 | .
TGCAGCGTCTACAAAATCCCGGGACAGGAGAACACTGAAGCTTTCTTT | CSVYKIPGQENTEAFF | many | TRBV29-1 | 16 | TRBJ1-1 | TRBD1
TGCGCCAGCAGCCAAGAGGCAGGGGGGTCCTACGAGCAGTACTTC | CASSQEAGGSYEQYF | many | TRBV4-1 | 15 | TRBJ2-7 | .
TGTGCCAGCAGCTTAGGGACGGGCGAGAATTCACCCCTCCTCTTT | CASSLGTGENSPLLF | . | TRBV7-6 | 15 | TRBJ1-6 | .
TGCAGCGGTACGACAGGGGTCGGAAACACCATATATTTT | CSGTTGVGNTIYF | . | TRBV29-1 | 13 | TRBJ1-3 | TRBD1
TGTGCCAGCACCATAAGGGCCCAACGCTTCAATCAGCCCCAGCATTTT | CASTIRAQRFNQPQHF | many | TRBV12-3/TRBV12-4 | 16 | TRBJ1-5 | .
TGTGCCAGCTCTCGGACATACTCCTACGAGCAGTACTTC | CASSRTYSYEQYF | medium-sized | TRBV6-1 | 13 | TRBJ2-7 | .
TGTGCCAGAAGTTACTCAGGCAATAACAATGAAGATTTCTTT | CARSYSGNNNEDFF | . | TRBV6-2/TRBV6-3 | 14 | TRBJ1-1 | .
TGTGCCAGTACCCCGCCCTGGACAGCGGGACTTCAGTACTTC | CASTPPWTAGLQYF | many | TRBV19 | 14 | TRBJ2-4 | .
TGTGCAAGTCGCTTAGAGCTAGATCGGCAAGAGACCCAGTACTTC | CASRLELDRQETQYF | . | TRBV12-2 | 15 | TRBJ2-5 | .
TGTGCCAGCAGTCAAGAAATTAGACTTCGGACAGGTTACAATGAGCAGTTCTTC | CASSQEIRLRTGYNEQFF | many | TRBV2 | 18 | TRBJ2-1 | TRBD1
TGTACCAGCAGCCAAGGGGCGAGCTATAATTCACCTCTCCACTTT | CTSSQGASYNSPLHF | once | TRBV3-1 | 15 | TRBJ1-6 | .
TGTGCCAGCAGTTACCTCCTTCCCAGACAGACCCACCTCGAGCAGTACTTC | CASSYLLPRQTHLEQYF | . | TRBV6-9 | 17 | TRBJ2-7 | .
TGTGCCAGCAGCATACAGGGGGCGGGAGAGACCCAGTACTTC | CASSIQGAGETQYF | many | TRBV5-4 | 14 | TRBJ2-5 | TRBD1
TGTGCCAGCAGTGCTAGGACGGTAATGGTCTACACCTTC | CASSARTVMVYTF | . | TRBV6-5 | 13 | TRBJ1-2 | .
TGTGCCAGTAGTATCCGAGGACAGGGGAACACTGAAGCTTTCTTT | CASSIRGQGNTEAFF | many | TRBV19 | 15 | TRBJ1-1 | TRBD1
TGTGCCAGCAGTTACGGGGCAGGGAGGATTGGAGATACGCAGTATTTT | CASSYGAGRIGDTQYF | many | TRBV6-5 | 16 | TRBJ2-3 | .
TGTGCCAGCAGAGATCTCGGGGTCTACGAGCAGTACTTC | CASRDLGVYEQYF | few | TRBV7-2 | 13 | TRBJ2-7 | .
TGTGCCAGCTCACCACCCAGTCGGACTGAAGCTTTCTTT | CASSPPSRTEAFF | many | TRBV18 | 13 | TRBJ1-1 | .
TGTGCCAGCAGCTACCAAGGGACGCAGTATTTT | CASSYQGTQYF | many | TRBV7-2 | 11 | TRBJ2-3 | .
TGTGCCAGTACGGCTGGGGGCTCGTTGGGGGCCAACGTCCTGACTTTC | CASTAGGSLGANVLTF | many | TRBV19 | 16 | TRBJ2-6 | .